The rows below give T cell receptor beta chains drawn from one sample of a study of T cell responses to AZD1222 COVID-19 vaccine. The table came from immunoSEQ multiplex PCR; TCRdb's copy has only in-frame clones and leaves some out. The table records 90,000 to 150,000 clones, 85% to 90% of them present only once. The source material was peripheral blood, sampled on day 0 of AZD1222 vaccination. Receptors originate from an adult in good health. Each CDR3 is given with its conserved first and last residue. A D gene is named only where the DNA matches it firmly. Expanded clones are given a class, and other clones once, few, many or no size at all.

DNA	CDR3	D	V	J	size
TGTGCCAGCAGTTCCGTCCCGGGGGCAAGGGGAAACACCATATATTTT	CASSSVPGARGNTIYF	.	TRBV6-5	TRBJ1-3	few
TGCGCCAGCAGCTTGGCCGCGGGGGCGGGTAACTATGGCTACACCTTC	CASSLAAGAGNYGYTF	.	TRBV5-1	TRBJ1-2	.
TGCAGTGCAAGTGGGGTGATTGTAAGCAATCAGCCCCAGCATTTT	CSASGVIVSNQPQHF	.	TRBV20-1	TRBJ1-5	.
TGCGCCAGCGTGCCGATACAGGGTCAGGAGACCCAGTACTTC	CASVPIQGQETQYF	.	TRBV23-1	TRBJ2-5	once
TGTGCCAGCTCGGACAGGGATTATAGCAATCAGCCCCAGCATTTT	CASSDRDYSNQPQHF	TRBD1	TRBV18	TRBJ1-5	.
TGTGCCAGCAGGCGGGAGGGAGGTCAGCCCCAGCATTTT	CASRREGGQPQHF	.	TRBV2	TRBJ1-5	.
TGTGCCAGCAGCTTGGGGGGACCAGCGCGGGAGCAGTACTTC	CASSLGGPAREQYF	.	TRBV5-4	TRBJ2-7	.
TGTGCCAGCAGTTTGACAGGGGAGCAAGAGACCCAGTACTTC	CASSLTGEQETQYF	TRBD1	TRBV6-5	TRBJ2-5	.
TGTGCCAGTAGTACCGTGGCTGGTCGTATTCAGTACTTC	CASSTVAGRIQYF	.	TRBV19	TRBJ2-4	once
TGTGCCATCAGTGAGTCGGCGGCTAGCGGGGATCACAATGAGCAGTTCTTC	CAISESAASGDHNEQFF	TRBD2	TRBV10-3	TRBJ2-1	.